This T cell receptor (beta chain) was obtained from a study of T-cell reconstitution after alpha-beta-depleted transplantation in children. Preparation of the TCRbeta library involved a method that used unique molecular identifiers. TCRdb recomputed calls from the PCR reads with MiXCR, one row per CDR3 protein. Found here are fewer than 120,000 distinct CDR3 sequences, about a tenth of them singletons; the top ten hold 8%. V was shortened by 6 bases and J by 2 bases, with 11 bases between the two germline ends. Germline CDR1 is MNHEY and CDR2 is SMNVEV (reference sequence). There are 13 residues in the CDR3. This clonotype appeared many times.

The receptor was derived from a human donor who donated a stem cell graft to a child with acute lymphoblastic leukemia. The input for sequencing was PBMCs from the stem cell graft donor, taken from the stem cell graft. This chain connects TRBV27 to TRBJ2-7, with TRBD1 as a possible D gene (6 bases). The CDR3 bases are TGTGCCAGCAGACAGGGAAGGACCTACGAGCAGTACTTC. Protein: CASRQGRTYEQYF.